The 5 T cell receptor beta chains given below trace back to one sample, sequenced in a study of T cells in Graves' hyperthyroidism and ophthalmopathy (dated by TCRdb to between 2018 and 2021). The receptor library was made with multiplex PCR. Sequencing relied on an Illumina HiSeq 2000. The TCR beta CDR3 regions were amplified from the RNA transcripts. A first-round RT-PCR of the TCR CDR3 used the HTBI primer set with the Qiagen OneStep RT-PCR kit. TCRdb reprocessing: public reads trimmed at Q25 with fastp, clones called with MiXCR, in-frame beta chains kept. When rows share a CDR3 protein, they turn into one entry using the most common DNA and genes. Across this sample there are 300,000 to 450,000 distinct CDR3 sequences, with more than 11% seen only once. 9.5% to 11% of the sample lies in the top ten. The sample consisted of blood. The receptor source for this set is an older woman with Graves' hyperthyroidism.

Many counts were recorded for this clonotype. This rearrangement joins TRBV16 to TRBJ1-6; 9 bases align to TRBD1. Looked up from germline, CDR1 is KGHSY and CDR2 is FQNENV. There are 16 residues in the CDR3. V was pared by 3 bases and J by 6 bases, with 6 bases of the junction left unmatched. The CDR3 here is CASSHRPGQGNSPLHF. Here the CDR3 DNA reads TGTGCCAGCAGCCACCGACCGGGACAGGGTAATTCACCCCTCCACTTT.

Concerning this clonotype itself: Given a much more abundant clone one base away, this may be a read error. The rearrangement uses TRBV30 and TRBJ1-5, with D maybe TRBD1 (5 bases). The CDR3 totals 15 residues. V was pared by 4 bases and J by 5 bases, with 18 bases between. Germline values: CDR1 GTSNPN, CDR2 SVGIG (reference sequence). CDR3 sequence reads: CAWTPSGQGDQPQHF. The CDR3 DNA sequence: TGTGCCTGGACCCCCTCTGGGCAGGGCGATCAGCCCCAGCATTTT.

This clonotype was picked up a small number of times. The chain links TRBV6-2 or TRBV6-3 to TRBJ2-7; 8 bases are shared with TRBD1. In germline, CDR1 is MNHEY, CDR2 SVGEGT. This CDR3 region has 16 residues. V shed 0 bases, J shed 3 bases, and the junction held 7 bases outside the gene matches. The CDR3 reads CASSYSARGLHYEQYF. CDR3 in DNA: TGTGCCAGCAGTTACTCCGCCAGGGGGCTTCACTACGAGCAGTACTTC.

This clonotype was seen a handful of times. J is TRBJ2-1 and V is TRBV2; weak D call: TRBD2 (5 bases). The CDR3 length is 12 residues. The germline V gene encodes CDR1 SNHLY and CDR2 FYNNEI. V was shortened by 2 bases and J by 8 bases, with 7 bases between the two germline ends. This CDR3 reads CASSERTDEQFF. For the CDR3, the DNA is TGTGCCAGCAGTGAAAGGACTGATGAGCAGTTCTTC. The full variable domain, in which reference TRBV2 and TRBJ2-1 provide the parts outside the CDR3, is EPEVTQTPSHQVTQMGQEVILRCVPISNHLYFYWYRQILGQKVEFLVSFYNNEISEKSEIFDDQFSVERPDGSNFTLKIRSTKLEDSAMYFCASSERTDEQFFGPGTRLTVL.

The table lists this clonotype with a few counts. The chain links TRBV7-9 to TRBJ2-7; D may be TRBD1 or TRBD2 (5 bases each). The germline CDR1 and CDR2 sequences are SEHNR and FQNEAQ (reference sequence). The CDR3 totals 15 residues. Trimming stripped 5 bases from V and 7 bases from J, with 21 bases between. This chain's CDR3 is CASSLGTISLEEQYF. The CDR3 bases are TGTGCCAGCAGCCTCGGGACGATCTCCCTCGAAGAGCAGTACTTC.